This T cell receptor (beta chain) was identified during a study of blood T cell repertoires in COVID-19. This CDR3 region has 13 residues. In germline, CDR1 is SGHDT, CDR2 YYEEEE. Trimming shortened V by 0 bases and J by 5 bases, and 9 bases separated the two germline ends. This table comes from immunoSEQ multiplex PCR, and its TCRdb copy is limited to in-frame clones, with some not included. The sample has over 150,000 clones, about 83% seen once. Sequencing was done on a sample of peripheral blood. The source of this sequence is a woman older than 75 with COVID-19, enrolled during active disease. J is TRBJ2-7 and V is TRBV5-6; no reliable D call. The CDR3 sequence is CASSLVRSHEQYF. DNA for the CDR3: TGTGCCAGCAGCTTGGTTCGGTCCCACGAGCAGTACTTC. Variable domain in full (rest from reference TRBV5-6 and TRBJ2-7): DAGVTQSPTHLIKTRGQQVTLRCSPKSGHDTVSWYQQALGQGPQFIFQYYEEEERQRGNFPDRFSGHQFPNYSSELNVNALLLGDSALYLCASSLVRSHEQYFGPGTRLTVT.